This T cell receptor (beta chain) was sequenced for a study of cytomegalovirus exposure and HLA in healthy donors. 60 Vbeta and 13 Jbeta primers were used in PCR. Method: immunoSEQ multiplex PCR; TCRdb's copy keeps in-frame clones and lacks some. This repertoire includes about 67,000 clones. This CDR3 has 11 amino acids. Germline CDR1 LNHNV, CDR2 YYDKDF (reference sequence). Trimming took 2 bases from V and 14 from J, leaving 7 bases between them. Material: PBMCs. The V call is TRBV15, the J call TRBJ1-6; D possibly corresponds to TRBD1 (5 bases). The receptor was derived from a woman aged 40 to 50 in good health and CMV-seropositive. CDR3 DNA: TGTGCCACCAGCAGACAGGGTACCCTCCACTTT. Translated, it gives CATSRQGTLHF.